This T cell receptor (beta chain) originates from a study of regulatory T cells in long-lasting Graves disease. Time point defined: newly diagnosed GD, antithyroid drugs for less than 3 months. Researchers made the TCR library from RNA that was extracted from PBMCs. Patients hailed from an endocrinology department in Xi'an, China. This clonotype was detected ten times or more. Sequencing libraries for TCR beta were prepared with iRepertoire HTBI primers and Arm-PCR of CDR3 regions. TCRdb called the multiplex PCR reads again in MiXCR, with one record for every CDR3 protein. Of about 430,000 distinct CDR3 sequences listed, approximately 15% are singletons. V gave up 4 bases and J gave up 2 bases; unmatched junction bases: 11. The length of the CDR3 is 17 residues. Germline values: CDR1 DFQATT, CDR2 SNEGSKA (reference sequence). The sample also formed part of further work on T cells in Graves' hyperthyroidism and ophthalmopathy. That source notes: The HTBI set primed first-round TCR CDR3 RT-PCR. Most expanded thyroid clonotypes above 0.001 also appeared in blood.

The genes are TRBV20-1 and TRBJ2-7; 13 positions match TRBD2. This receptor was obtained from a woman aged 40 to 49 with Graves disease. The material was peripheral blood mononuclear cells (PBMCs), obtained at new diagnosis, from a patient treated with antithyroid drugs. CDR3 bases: TGCAGTGCTACACTCCCAGGACTAGCGGGAGCCCCCTACGAGCAGTACTTC. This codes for CSATLPGLAGAPYEQYF.